This T cell receptor (beta chain) was retrieved from a study of shared clonotypes between healthy human individuals (dated by TCRdb to 2019 to 2021). Study-level background: The cohort included a few men and a couple of women between 18 and 49 years of age. For each donor, three plates each were used for CD4 naive and CD4 memory, two plates were used for CD8 naive, and one plate was used for CD8 memory. To estimate repertoire size and how much clonotypes are shared between individuals, the study performed deep sequencing of blood TCR repertoires from about five healthy adults. To increase sequencing depth and limit assay-specific biases, different laboratories used diverse techniques to prepare libraries and sequence TCR repertoires. Per donor, leukapheresis produced somewhere between about 0.94 and 8.9 billion PBMCs. General conclusions and limits of the study: Because the study included a small number of donors, the genetic and exposure-history diversity represented was limited. Only blood was sampled, and tissue TCR repertoires likely differ from those in blood. Incomplete sequencing was indicated by rarefaction of sorted-subset datasets, despite the large sequencing depth. Compared with non-shared clonotypes, clonotypes shared by all four sorted-subset donors had higher generation probabilities. Naive subsets generally had larger estimated clonotype richness than memory subsets did. Sharing across a few donors was observed for approximately 5% of naive CD4, 3% to 3.5% of naive CD8, about 2.5% of memory CD4, and about 0.39% of memory CD8 clonotypes. Based on pairwise subsampling, the degree of clonotype sharing among donors was expected to be affected by sequencing depth.

TCR CDR3 regions were amplified from genomic DNA by multiplex PCR using the deep immunoSEQ assay. For each cell subset, the extracted genomic DNA was distributed evenly across all wells of several immunoSEQ 96-well plates, and each plate served as one replicate. Each replicate PCR for sorted subsets received around 200 ng genomic DNA, equal to 30,000 or so T cell genomes. Purified libraries were quantified with a Qubit 3.0 fluorometer, sized on a Bioanalyzer 2100, and re-quantified with the KAPA Library Quantification kit. A separate single-read 150-cycle Illumina NextSeq 550 flow cell was used to sequence each immunoSEQ 96-well plate. As for how the authors treated the data: The immunoSEQ output contained only junctional sequences without quality scores, so filtering could not match that applied to full-length reads. Sequences were annotated with PyIR, a Python wrapper for IgBLAST v1.9, and V/J genes and CDR3 were assigned using IMGT germline references. Reads were filtered out if the reads had weak V/J assignments (E-value above 1e-6), no CDR3, stop codons, out-of-frame junctions, or ambiguous translated residues. V3J clonotypes were defined by identical inferred V gene, J gene, and CDR3 amino acid sequence. Percentage overlap between repertoires was calculated by dividing the number of shared unique clonotypes by the size of the smaller repertoire. Richness of each repertoire was evaluated using RTK rarefaction, the Chao1 estimator, and Recon v2.1 estimates of unobserved clonotypes. For all TCRbeta clonotypes obtained by the gDNA method from several donors, generation probabilities were computed with OLGA. TCRdb mirrors the immuneACCESS table, restricted to in-frame sequences. Some clones are absent from its copies; in checked studies, under half trace to an unresolved V gene, and the reason for the others is unknown. D and trimming were read from the DNA, whereas the V and J calls and clone size are those reported in that table. The sample table records about 1.5 million clones; approximately 98% of these occur just once. The ten biggest clones cover roughly 0.42% of the sample.

Remarks on this clone: Its target antigen remains unknown. Nothing much larger sits one base from this clone, and base qualities are not available.

The CDR3 measures 17 amino acids from cysteine to phenylalanine. This entry keeps only the CDR3 DNA: 51 bases, framed from base 1. Germline trimming amounts to 0 bases on V and 4 bases on J, with 8 as the count of junction bases outside the gene matches. CDR1 and CDR2 are read off the germline V gene (reference sequence) as LNHDA and SQIVND. The donors were healthy, HIV-negative adults with no recently reported acute infections or vaccinations. Every donor was a Caucasian adult residing in Nashville, Tennessee, USA. CD4+ T cells were enriched by magnetic negative selection; naive cells were then positively selected on CD45RA, and the negative fraction formed the memory subset. After blood collection by leukapheresis, PBMCs were isolated using Ficoll-Histopaque density gradient centrifugation and then cryopreserved in the vapor phase of liquid nitrogen. Analytical flow cytometry was used to check the purity and quantity of every magnetically sorted T cell population. From each sorted fraction, genomic DNA was isolated and quantified by UV absorbance on a Nanodrop 2000c.

The rearrangement joined TRBV19 to TRBJ1-5, and 8 junction bases match TRBD1. Material: naive CD4+ T cells sorted from blood. This sample's cell subset or site label indicates: CD45RA+ positively selected. The receptor's source is a man between 25 and 39 years old in good health. The DNA sequence is as follows: TGTGCCAGTAGTATAGATGGCGTAGGGACAGGAAATCAGCCCCAGCATTTT. Translation gives CASSIDGVGTGNQPQHF.